This TCR beta chain was sequenced for a study of blood T cells in healthy people across ages. Germline V gives CDR1 SQVTM, CDR2 ANQGSEA. The CDR3 has 12 residues. V shed 5 bases and J shed 5 bases, with 12 bases lying between them. The authors ran a second PCR of about 7 to 11 cycles using a sample-barcoded 5' primer and a J-beta primer mix. TCRdb fed the 5' RACE reads into MiXCR, producing one record per CDR3 protein. In the table there are approximately 1.5 million distinct CDR3 sequences, approximately 32% of which are singletons. Specimen: blood. The origin of this receptor is a young woman in good health. The V call is TRBV29-1, the J call TRBJ2-5; D is unresolved. The CDR3 loop reads CSVYSGVETQYF. In DNA, the CDR3 is TGCAGCGTTTACAGTGGGGTGGAGACCCAGTACTTC.